These 20 T cell receptor beta chains were all obtained from the same sample, sequenced in a study of cytomegalovirus exposure and HLA in healthy donors. Primers: 60 Vbeta forward and 13 Jbeta reverse. Assay used: immunoSEQ multiplex PCR; TCRdb lists only in-frame clones, some missing. This sample has 95,000 to 100,000 clones, with about 85% found just once. The sample consisted of PBMCs. The receptors originated from a man between 25 and 39 years old in good health and CMV-seronegative.

The chain uses TRBV28 and TRBJ1-5; 10 bases map to TRBD1. Germline CDR1 MDHEN, CDR2 SYDVKM. Unmatched junction bases numbered 4, after V lost 2 bases and J lost 6 bases. CDR3 length: 15 residues. The CDR3 loop reads CASSLDRGPGQPQHF. The CDR3 region has the DNA TGTGCCAGCAGTTTAGACAGGGGGCCAGGTCAGCCCCAGCATTTT.

The chain carries TRBV5-1 and TRBJ2-3; TRBD1 is a possible D gene (5 bases). Germline V lookup: CDR1 SGHRS, CDR2 YFSETQ. The CDR3 is 15 amino acids. V lost 0 bases to trimming and J lost 0 bases, with 8 bases between them. CDR3: CASSLVTASTDTQYF. CDR3 coding DNA: TGCGCCAGCAGCTTGGTGACAGCTAGCACAGATACGCAGTATTTT. Combining the CDR3 with reference TRBV5-1 and TRBJ2-3 gives the whole variable domain KAGVTQTPRYLIKTRGQQVTLSCSPISGHRSVSWYQQTPGQGLQFLFEYFSETQRNKGNFPGRFSGRQFSNSRSEMNVSTLELGDSALYLCASSLVTASTDTQYFGPGTRLTVL.

J is TRBJ1-2 and V is TRBV6-1, with 8 bases matching TRBD1. Germline-derived CDR1 and CDR2 are MNHNS and SASEGT. J lost 3 bases, V lost 5 bases, and 2 bases had no gene match. The CDR3 is 13 residues long. The CDR3 sequence is CASSSTGDYGYTF. The DNA of the CDR3 is TGTGCCAGCAGTTCGACAGGGGACTATGGCTACACCTTC.

This chain connects TRBV9 to TRBJ2-1, with 9 bases identical to TRBD2. Germline CDR1 is SGDLS and CDR2 is YYNGEE. The junction had 10 bases not matched to a gene; V was cut back by 4 bases and J by 8 bases. The CDR3 loop spans 15 amino acids. The CDR3 DNA reads as TGTGCCAGCAGCCAACTGCCTAGCGGGAAGGATGAGCAGTTCTTC. The encoded protein is CASSQLPSGKDEQFF.

This chain joins TRBV30 and TRBJ1-1; 8 bases agree with TRBD1. The V gene end was trimmed by 3 bases and the J gene end by 1 base; junction bases not matched to a gene: 4. CDR1 GTSNPN and CDR2 SVGIG come from the germline V gene (reference sequence). The CDR3 extends over 14 amino acids. The CDR3 sequence: CAWRLQGGNTEAFF. CDR3 bases: TGTGCCTGGAGGTTACAGGGGGGGAACACTGAAGCTTTCTTT.

In this sample, this clone turned up once. The chain's CDR3 is CASSPDRDSPLHF. The CDR3 region has the DNA TGTGCCAGCAGCCCTGACAGGGATTCACCCCTCCACTTT. The chain couples TRBV7-3 to TRBJ1-6; 7 nucleotides align to TRBD1. CDR3 size: 13 residues. Germline CDR1 SGHTA, CDR2 FQGTGA. The junction had 3 bases not matched to a gene; V was cut back by 5 bases and J by 8 bases. Based on the CDR3 plus reference TRBV7-3 and TRBJ1-6, the full variable domain is GAGVSQTPSNKVTEKGKYVELRCDPISGHTALYWYRQSLGQGPEFLIYFQGTGAADDSGLPNDRFFAVRPEGSVSTLKIQRTERGDSAVYLCASSPDRDSPLHFGNGTRLTVT.

The V call is TRBV21-1, the J call TRBJ2-5; the table's D call, TRBD2, has no DNA check behind it. TRBV21-1 is shown as a pseudogene. CDR3 length equals 16 residues. The CDR3 nucleotides are TGTGCCAGCAGCAAAGGGTCTAGCGGGAGCGGGGAGACCCAGTACTTC. Translation gives CASSKGSSGSGETQYF.

The rearrangement uses TRBV7-9 and TRBJ2-7, with D unclear. Germline CDR1 is SEHNR and CDR2 is FQNEAQ (reference sequence). Trimming removed 11 bases at V and 3 bases at J, with 8 bases between. The length of the CDR3 is 10 residues. CDR3: CAAGGYEQYF. CDR3 DNA: TGTGCCGCTGGCGGCTACGAGCAGTACTTC.

This chain joins TRBV6-6 and TRBJ2-4, with TRBD2 matching 11 bases. V lost 6 bases and J lost 5; bases outside the gene matches: 3. The CDR3 is 14 amino acids. Germline CDR1 and CDR2: MNHNY and SVGAGI (reference sequence). The CDR3 spells CASSRSGRENIQYF. The CDR3 region has the DNA TGTGCCAGCAGCCGTAGCGGGAGGGAAAACATTCAGTACTTC.

The CDR3 region is CASSQGVSRTYEQYF. CDR3 DNA sequence: TGTGCCAGCAGCCAAGGAGTTAGCCGGACCTACGAGCAGTACTTC. The genes are TRBV14 and TRBJ2-7, with D unclear. The CDR3 extends over 15 amino acids. Germline V lookup: CDR1 SGHDN, CDR2 FVKESK. The ends were cut back, 1 base at V and 2 bases at J, with 12 bases in the middle.

This clone was seen a few times. The rearrangement joins TRBV27 to TRBJ2-7; TRBD1 agrees at 8 bases. The CDR3 consists of 14 residues. CDR1 and CDR2 from the germline V gene are MNHEY and SMNVEV (reference sequence). V dropped 4 bases and J dropped 7; count of bases not matched to a gene: 9. The CDR3 nucleotides are TGTGCCAGCAGTTATGCGACAGGGGTTTTTGAGCAGTACTTC. This translates into CASSYATGVFEQYF.

The rearrangement uses TRBV28 and TRBJ1-5; maybe TRBD1 (5 bases). V lost 1 base and J lost 1, with 8 bases in between. CDR3 length equals 15 residues. CDR1 MDHEN and CDR2 SYDVKM come from the germline V gene. CDR3 protein: CASSLYGGSNQPQHF. In DNA form, the CDR3 reads TGTGCCAGCAGTTTATACGGGGGGAGCAATCAGCCCCAGCATTTT.

The rearrangement uses TRBV2 and TRBJ1-6; 7 bases match TRBD1. With 8 bases clipped from V and 5 bases from J, the junction kept 9 bases outside the gene matches. CDR1 and CDR2 from the germline V gene are SNHLY and FYNNEI. This CDR3 has 15 residues. CDR3 amino acids: CASSGGTANNSPLHF. CDR3 DNA: TGTGCCAGCTCAGGGGGGACAGCAAATAATTCACCCCTCCACTTT. The whole variable domain, filled in from reference TRBV2 and TRBJ1-6, reads EPEVTQTPSHQVTQMGQEVILRCVPISNHLYFYWYRQILGQKVEFLVSFYNNEISEKSEIFDDQFSVERPDGSNFTLKIRSTKLEDSAMYFCASSGGTANNSPLHFGNGTRLTVT.

This chain joins TRBV14 and TRBJ1-4; D is uncertain. CDR3 length: 15 amino acids. The ends were cut back, 4 bases at V and 1 base at J, with 10 bases in the middle. Looked up from germline, CDR1 is SGHDN and CDR2 is FVKESK. CDR3 sequence (DNA): TGTGCCAGCAGCCCGAGGGCGAGAACTAATGAAAAACTGTTTTTT. This translates into CASSPRARTNEKLFF.

The chain combines TRBV4-2 with TRBJ2-6; D is unclear. The CDR3 sequence is 15 residues long. V was cut by 2 bases and J by 0 bases, with 5 bases left in between. CDR1 and CDR2 (germline): LGHNA, YNFKEQ. CDR3 region: CASSQLSSGANVLTF. DNA of the CDR3: TGTGCCAGCAGCCAATTGAGCTCTGGGGCCAACGTCCTGACTTTC.

The genes are TRBV10-3 and TRBJ1-1; D is undetermined. The V end lost 6 bases, the J end lost 3 bases, and 14 bases lay between the germline ends. The CDR3 is made up of 14 amino acids. Germline V gene sequence: CDR1 ENHRY, CDR2 SYGVKD. The CDR3 region has the DNA TGTGCCATCAGCGAGCAAAAAACTTACACTGAAGCTTTCTTT. It specifies CAISEQKTYTEAFF.

This sequence joins TRBV30 and TRBJ2-3; the D gene is possibly TRBD2 (5 bases). There are 14 residues in the CDR3. V lost 8 bases and J lost 4, with 19 bases in between. Germline V gene lookup returns CDR1 GTSNPN and CDR2 SVGIG (reference sequence). The DNA for the CDR3 is TGTGCCGGACTTAGACTGGGCGTGTCAGATACGCAGTATTTT. It translates to CAGLRLGVSDTQYF. Based on the CDR3 plus reference TRBV30 and TRBJ2-3, the full variable domain is SQTIHQWPATLVQPVGSPLSLECTVEGTSNPNLYWYRQAAGRGLQLLFYSVGIGQISSEVPQNLSASRPQDRQFILSSKKLLLSDSGFYLCAGLRLGVSDTQYFGPGTRLTVL.

The CDR3 reads CASRLAGGLETQYF. The CDR3 nucleotides read TGTGCCAGCCGTCTAGCGGGAGGTTTGGAGACCCAGTACTTC. V usage is TRBV25-1 and J usage is TRBJ2-5; TRBD2 agrees at 11 bases. The trim removed 8 bases at V and 5 bases at J, leaving 7 bases unmatched. CDR1 MGHDK and CDR2 SYGVNS come from the germline V gene. The CDR3 is 14 residues long.

This clone was counted between two and nine times. This chain joins TRBV30 and TRBJ1-2; D may be TRBD1 (5 bases). CDR1 is GTSNPN, CDR2 SVGIG, per germline (reference sequence). Trimming cost V 2 bases and J 0 bases, with 13 bases left between them. The CDR3 is 15 amino acids. This CDR3 is CAWSLSGPTNYGYTF. In DNA, the CDR3 is TGTGCCTGGAGTTTATCAGGGCCGACTAACTATGGCTACACCTTC.

The chain carries TRBV30 and TRBJ1-4, with D hard to call. The CDR3 is 16 residues long. Trimming shortened V by 0 bases and J by 10 bases, and 21 bases separated the two germline ends. Germline CDR1 and CDR2: GTSNPN and SVGIG (reference sequence). CDR3 amino acids: CAWSVGTGSNEGKLFF. For the CDR3, the DNA is TGTGCCTGGAGTGTAGGTACGGGGAGTAATGAGGGAAAACTGTTTTTT.